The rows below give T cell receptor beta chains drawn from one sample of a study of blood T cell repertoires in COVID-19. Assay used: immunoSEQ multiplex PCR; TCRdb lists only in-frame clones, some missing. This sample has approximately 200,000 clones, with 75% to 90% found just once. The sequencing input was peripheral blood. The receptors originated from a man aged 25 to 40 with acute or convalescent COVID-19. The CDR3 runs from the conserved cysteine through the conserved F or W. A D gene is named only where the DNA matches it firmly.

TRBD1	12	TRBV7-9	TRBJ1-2	CASGGTGENYTF	TGTGCCAGCGGTGGGACAGGGGAGAACTACACCTTC
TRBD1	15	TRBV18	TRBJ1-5	CASSPQGARNQPQHF	TGTGCCAGCTCACCACAGGGGGCGCGGAATCAGCCCCAGCATTTT
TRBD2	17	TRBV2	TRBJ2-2	CASSVTAGGRITGELFF	TGTGCCAGCAGTGTAACCGCGGGGGGGCGTATCACCGGGGAGCTGTTTTTT
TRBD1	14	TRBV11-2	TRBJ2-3	CASKLNRGGNTQYF	TGTGCCAGCAAGCTCAACAGGGGTGGAAATACGCAGTATTTT
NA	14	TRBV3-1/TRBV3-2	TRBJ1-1	CASSQVRRTEGAFF	TGTGCCAGCAGCCAAGTTCGTCGGACAGAGGGAGCTTTCTTT
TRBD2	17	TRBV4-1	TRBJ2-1	CASRSFTGTSAYNEQFF	TGCGCCAGCAGATCTTTCACCGGGACTAGCGCCTACAATGAGCAGTTCTTC
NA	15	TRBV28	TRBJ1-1	CASSLGGAANTEAFF	TGTGCCAGCAGTTTAGGCGGGGCGGCGAACACTGAAGCTTTCTTT
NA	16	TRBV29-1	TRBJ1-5	CSVVVEGSPTNQPQHF	TGCAGCGTTGTAGTGGAGGGCAGCCCAACTAATCAGCCCCAGCATTTT
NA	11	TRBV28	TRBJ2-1	CASTLRAVQFF	TGTGCCAGCACCCTGAGAGCGGTACAGTTCTTC
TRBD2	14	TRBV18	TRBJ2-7	CASSETGGPYEQYF	TGTGCCAGCTCAGAAACGGGGGGGCCCTACGAGCAGTACTTC